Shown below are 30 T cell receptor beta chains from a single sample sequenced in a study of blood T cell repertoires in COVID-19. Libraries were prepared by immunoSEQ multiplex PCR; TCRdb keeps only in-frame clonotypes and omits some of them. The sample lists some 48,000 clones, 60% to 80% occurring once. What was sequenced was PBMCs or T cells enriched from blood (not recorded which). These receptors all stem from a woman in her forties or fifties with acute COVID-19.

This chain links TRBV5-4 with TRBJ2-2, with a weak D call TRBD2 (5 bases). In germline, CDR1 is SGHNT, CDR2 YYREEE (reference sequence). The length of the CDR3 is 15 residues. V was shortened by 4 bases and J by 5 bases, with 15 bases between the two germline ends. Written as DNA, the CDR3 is TGTGCCAGCAGCCGCGACTATCCGATTACCGGGGAGCTGTTTTTT. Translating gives CASSRDYPITGELFF. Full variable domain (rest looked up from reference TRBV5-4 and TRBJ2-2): ETGVTQSPTHLIKTRGQQVTLRCSSQSGHNTVSWYQQALGQGPQFIFQYYREEENGRGNFPPRFSGLQFPNYSSELNVNALELDDSALYLCASSRDYPITGELFFGEGSRLTVL.

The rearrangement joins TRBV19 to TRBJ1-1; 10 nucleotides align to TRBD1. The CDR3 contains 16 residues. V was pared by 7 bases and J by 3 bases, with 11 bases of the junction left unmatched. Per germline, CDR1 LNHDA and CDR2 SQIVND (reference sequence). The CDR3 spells CASNPGQGGRYTEAFF. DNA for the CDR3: TGTGCCAGTAACCCCGGACAGGGGGGACGTTACACTGAAGCTTTCTTT.

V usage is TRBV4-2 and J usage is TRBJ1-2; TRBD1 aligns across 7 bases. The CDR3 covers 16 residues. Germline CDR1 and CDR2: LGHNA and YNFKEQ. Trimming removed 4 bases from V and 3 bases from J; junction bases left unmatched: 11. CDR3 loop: CASSPTSLDRDYGYTF. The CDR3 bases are TGTGCCAGCAGCCCTACCTCACTAGACAGGGACTATGGCTACACCTTC.

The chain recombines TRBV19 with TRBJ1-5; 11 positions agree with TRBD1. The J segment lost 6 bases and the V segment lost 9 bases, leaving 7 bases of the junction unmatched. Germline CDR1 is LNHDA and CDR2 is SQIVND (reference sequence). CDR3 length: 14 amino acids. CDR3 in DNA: TGTGCCAGCAAGGGACAGGGGGAGAGTCAGCCCCAGCATTTT. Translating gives CASKGQGESQPQHF. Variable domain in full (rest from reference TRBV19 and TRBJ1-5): DGGITQSPKYLFRKEGQNVTLSCEQNLNHDAMYWYRQDPGQGLRLIYYSQIVNDFQKGDIAEGYSVSREKKESFPLTVTSAQKNPTAFYLCASKGQGESQPQHFGDGTRLSIL.

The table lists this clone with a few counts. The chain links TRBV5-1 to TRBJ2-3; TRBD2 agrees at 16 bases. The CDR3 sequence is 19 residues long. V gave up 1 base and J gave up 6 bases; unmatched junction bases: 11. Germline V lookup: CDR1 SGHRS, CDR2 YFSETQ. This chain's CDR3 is CASSLRPGTSGGDGDTQYF. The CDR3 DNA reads TGCGCCAGCAGCTTGCGCCCCGGGACTAGCGGGGGGGATGGGGATACGCAGTATTTT.

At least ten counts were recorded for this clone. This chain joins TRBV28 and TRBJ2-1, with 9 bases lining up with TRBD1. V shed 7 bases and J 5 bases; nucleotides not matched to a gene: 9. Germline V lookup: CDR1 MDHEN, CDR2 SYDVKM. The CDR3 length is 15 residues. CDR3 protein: CASNPDRGFNNEQFF. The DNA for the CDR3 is TGTGCCAGCAACCCGGACAGGGGTTTTAACAATGAGCAGTTCTTC.

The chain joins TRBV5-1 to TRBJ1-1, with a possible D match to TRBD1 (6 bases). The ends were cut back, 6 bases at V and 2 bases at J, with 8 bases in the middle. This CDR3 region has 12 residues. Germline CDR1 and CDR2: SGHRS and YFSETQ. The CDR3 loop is CASTDSNTEAFF. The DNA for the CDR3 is TGCGCCAGCACGGACAGTAACACTGAAGCTTTCTTT.

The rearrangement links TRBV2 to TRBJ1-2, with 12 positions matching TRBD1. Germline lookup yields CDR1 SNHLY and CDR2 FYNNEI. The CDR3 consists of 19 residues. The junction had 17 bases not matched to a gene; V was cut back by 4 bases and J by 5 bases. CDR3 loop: CASSAFGGTGGIPRYGYTF. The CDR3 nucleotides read TGTGCCAGCAGTGCCTTTGGGGGGACAGGGGGCATTCCTAGGTATGGCTACACCTTC.

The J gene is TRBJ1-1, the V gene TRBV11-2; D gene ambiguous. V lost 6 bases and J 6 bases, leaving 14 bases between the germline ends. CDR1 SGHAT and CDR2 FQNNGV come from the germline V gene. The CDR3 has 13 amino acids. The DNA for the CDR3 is TGTGCCAGCAGGTTGCCGAGGCCCGCTGAAGCTTTCTTT. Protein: CASRLPRPAEAFF. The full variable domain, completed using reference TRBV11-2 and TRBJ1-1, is EAGVAQSPRYKIIEKRQSVAFWCNPISGHATLYWYQQILGQGPKLLIQFQNNGVVDDSQLPKDRFSAERLKGVDSTLKIQPAKLEDSAVYLCASRLPRPAEAFFGQGTRLTVV.

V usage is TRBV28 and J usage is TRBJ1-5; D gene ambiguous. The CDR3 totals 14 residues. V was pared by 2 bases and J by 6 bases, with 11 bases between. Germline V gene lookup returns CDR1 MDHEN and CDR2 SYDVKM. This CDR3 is CASSLEGRFQPQHF. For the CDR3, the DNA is TGTGCCAGCAGTTTAGAGGGTCGGTTTCAGCCCCAGCATTTT.

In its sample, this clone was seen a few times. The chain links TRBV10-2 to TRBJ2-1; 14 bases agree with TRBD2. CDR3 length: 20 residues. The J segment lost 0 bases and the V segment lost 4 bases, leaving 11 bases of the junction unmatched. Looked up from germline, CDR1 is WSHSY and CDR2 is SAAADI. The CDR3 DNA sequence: TGCGCCAGCAGTGTCCCGACTAGCGGGGGGGCCATGAGCTCCTACAATGAGCAGTTCTTC. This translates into CASSVPTSGGAMSSYNEQFF.

CDR3: CASGQIRGLGYEQYF. The CDR3 DNA reads TGTGCTAGTGGCCAAATACGGGGATTGGGCTACGAGCAGTACTTC. The rearrangement uses TRBV12-5 and TRBJ2-7; perhaps TRBD2 as D (5 bases). Germline V gives CDR1 LGHNT, CDR2 FRNRAP. The CDR3 extends over 15 amino acids. V was shortened by 6 bases and J by 3 bases, with 18 bases between the two germline ends.

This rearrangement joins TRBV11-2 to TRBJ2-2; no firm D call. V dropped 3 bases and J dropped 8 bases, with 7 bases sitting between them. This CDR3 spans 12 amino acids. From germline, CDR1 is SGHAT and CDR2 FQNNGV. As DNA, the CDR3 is TGTGCCAGCAGCTTTAGTATTGGGGAGCTGTTTTTT. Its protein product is CASSFSIGELFF.

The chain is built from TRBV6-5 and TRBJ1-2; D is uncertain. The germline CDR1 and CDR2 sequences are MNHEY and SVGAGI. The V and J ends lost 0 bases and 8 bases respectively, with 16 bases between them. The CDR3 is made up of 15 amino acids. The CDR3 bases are TGTGCCAGCAGTTACTCGAAATTATCCATGCGGGGCTACACCTTC. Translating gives CASSYSKLSMRGYTF.

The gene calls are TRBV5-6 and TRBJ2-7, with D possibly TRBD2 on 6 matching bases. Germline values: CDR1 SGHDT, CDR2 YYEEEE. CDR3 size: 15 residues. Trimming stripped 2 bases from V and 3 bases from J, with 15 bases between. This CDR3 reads CASSFRAGRYYEQYF. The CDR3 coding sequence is TGTGCCAGCAGCTTTAGGGCAGGGAGGTACTACGAGCAGTACTTC.

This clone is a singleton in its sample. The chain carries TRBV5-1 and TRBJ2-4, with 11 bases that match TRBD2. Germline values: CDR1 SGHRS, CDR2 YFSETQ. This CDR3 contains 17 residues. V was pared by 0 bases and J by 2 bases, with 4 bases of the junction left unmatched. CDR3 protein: CASSLGLAGGTKNIQYF. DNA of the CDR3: TGCGCCAGCAGCTTGGGCCTAGCGGGGGGCACCAAAAACATTCAGTACTTC.

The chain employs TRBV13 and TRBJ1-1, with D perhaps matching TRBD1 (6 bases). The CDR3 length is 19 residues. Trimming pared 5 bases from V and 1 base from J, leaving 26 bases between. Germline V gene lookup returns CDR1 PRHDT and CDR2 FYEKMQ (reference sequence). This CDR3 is CASSTPPLTGTTSNTEAFF. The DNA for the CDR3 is TGTGCCAGCAGCACACCTCCTCTTACAGGGACAACGTCGAACACTGAAGCTTTCTTT.

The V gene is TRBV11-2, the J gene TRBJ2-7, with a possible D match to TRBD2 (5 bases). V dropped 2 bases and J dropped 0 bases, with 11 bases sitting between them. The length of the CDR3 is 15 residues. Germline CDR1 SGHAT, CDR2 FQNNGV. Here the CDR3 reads CASSLFSGISYEQYF. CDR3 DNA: TGTGCCAGCAGCTTATTTTCGGGGATCTCCTACGAGCAGTACTTC.

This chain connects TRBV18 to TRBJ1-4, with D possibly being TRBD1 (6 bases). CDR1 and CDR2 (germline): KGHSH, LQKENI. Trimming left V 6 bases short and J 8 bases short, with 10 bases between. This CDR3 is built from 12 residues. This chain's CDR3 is CASSRQVEKLFF. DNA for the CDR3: TGTGCCAGCTCCCGACAGGTAGAAAAACTGTTTTTT.

The CDR3 sequence is CASAGGAGSPLHF. For the CDR3, the DNA is TGTGCCAGTGCAGGGGGCGCTGGATCACCCCTCCACTTT. This chain uses TRBV19 with TRBJ1-6; TRBD1 matches at 8 bases. The CDR3 consists of 13 residues. Unmatched junction bases numbered 7, after V lost 8 bases and J lost 10 bases. Germline loops: CDR1 LNHDA, CDR2 SQIVND (reference sequence).

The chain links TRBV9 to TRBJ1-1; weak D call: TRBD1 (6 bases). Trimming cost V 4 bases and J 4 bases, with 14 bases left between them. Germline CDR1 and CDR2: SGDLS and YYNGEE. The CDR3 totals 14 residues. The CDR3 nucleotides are TGTGCCAGCAGCCCGCACAGGGTCCCCACTGAAGCTTTCTTT. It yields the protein CASSPHRVPTEAFF.

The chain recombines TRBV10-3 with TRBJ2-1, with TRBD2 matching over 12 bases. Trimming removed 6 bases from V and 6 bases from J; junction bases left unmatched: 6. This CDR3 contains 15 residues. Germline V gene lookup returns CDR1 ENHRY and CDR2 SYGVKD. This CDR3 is CAIRGLAGMANEQFF. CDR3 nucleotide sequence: TGTGCCATCAGAGGACTAGCGGGGATGGCCAATGAGCAGTTCTTC.

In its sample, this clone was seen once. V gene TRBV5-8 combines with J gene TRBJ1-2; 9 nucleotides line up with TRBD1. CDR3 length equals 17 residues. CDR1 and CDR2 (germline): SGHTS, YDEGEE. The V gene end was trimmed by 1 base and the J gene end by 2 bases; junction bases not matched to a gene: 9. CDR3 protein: CASSLLIQGAANYGYTF. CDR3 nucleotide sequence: TGTGCCAGCAGCTTGTTGATACAGGGGGCGGCCAACTATGGCTACACCTTC.

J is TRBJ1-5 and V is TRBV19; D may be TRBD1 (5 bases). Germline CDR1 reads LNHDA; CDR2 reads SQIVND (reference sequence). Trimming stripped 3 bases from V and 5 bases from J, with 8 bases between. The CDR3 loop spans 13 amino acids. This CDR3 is CASSIQGDQPQHF. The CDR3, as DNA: TGTGCCAGTAGTATTCAGGGCGATCAGCCCCAGCATTTT. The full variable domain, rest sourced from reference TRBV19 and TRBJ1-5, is DGGITQSPKYLFRKEGQNVTLSCEQNLNHDAMYWYRQDPGQGLRLIYYSQIVNDFQKGDIAEGYSVSREKKESFPLTVTSAQKNPTAFYLCASSIQGDQPQHFGDGTRLSIL.

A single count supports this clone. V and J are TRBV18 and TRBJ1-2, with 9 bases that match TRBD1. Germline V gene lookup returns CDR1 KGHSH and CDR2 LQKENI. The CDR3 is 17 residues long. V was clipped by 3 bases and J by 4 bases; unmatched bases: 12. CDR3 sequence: CASSPDRGTTRFYGYTF. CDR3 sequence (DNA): TGTGCCAGCTCACCGGACAGGGGAACTACGCGATTCTATGGCTACACCTTC.

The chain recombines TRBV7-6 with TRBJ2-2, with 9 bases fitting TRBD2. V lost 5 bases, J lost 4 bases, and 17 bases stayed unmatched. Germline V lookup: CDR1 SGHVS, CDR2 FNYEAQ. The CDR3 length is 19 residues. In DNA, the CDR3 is TGTGCCAGCAGCCTTTCTTGGGCCAGCGGGGGGTCGGGCACCGGGGAGCTGTTTTTT. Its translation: CASSLSWASGGSGTGELFF.

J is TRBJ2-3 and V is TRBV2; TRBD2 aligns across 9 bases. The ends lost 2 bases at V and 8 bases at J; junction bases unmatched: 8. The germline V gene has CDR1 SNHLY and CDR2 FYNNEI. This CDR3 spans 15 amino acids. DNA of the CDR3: TGTGCCAGCAGTGAAAGTAGCGGGGGAGGAGGTACGCAGTATTTT. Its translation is CASSESSGGGGTQYF.

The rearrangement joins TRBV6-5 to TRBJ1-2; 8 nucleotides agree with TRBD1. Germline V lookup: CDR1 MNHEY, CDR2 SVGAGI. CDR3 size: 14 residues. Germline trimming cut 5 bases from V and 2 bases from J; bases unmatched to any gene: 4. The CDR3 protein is CASSPRTGNYGYTF. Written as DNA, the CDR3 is TGTGCCAGCAGTCCCCGGACAGGGAACTATGGCTACACCTTC.

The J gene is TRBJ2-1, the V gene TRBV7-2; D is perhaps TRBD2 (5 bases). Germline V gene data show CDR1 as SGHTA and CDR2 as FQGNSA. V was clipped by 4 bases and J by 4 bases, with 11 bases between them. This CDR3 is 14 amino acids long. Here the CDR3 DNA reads TGTGCCAGCAGCTCCGACGAGGGATACAATGAGCAGTTCTTC. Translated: CASSSDEGYNEQFF.

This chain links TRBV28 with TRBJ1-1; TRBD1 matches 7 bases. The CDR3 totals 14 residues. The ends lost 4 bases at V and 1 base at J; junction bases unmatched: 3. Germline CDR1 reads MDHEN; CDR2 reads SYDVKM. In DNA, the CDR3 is TGTGCCAGCAGTTACAGGGGTACGAACACTGAAGCTTTCTTT. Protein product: CASSYRGTNTEAFF.